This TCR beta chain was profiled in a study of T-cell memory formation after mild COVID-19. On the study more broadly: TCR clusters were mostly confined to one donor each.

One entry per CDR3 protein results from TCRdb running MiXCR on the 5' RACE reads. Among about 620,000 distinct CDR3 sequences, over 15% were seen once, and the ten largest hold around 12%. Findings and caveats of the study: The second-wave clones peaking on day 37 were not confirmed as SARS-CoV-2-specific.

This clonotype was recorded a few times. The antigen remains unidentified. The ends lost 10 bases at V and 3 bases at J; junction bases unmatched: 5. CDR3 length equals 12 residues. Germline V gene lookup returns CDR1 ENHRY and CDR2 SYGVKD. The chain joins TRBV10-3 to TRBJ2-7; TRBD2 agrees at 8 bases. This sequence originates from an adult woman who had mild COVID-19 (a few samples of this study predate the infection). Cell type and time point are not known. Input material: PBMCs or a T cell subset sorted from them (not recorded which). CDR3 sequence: CATGGGNYEQYF. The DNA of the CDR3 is TGTGCCACCGGCGGGGGGAACTACGAGCAGTACTTC.